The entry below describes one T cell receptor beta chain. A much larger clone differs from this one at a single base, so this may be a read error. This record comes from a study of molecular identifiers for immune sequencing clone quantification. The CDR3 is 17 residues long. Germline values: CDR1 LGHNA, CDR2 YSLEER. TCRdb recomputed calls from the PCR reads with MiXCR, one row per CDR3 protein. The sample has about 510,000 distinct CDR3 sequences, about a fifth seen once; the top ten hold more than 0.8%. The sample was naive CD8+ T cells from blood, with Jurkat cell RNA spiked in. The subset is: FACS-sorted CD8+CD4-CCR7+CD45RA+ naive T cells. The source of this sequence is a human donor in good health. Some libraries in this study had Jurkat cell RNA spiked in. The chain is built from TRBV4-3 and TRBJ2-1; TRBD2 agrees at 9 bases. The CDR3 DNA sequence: TGCGCCAGCAGCCAATACGCCGCTAGCGGGGTATACAATGAGCGGTTCTTC. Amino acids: CASSQYAASGVYNERFF.